This paragraph covers one T cell receptor beta chain sequence. As yet, its antigen is unknown. The data were obtained in a study of CD8 T cells in ankylosing spondylitis. General study points: Past studies reported some motif variants in reactive arthritis synovial fluid and blood. Clones that were linked to disease were CD8+ and were relatively rare in peripheral blood. Disease-linked clones were reportedly significantly enriched in matched ankylosing spondylitis synovial fluid. Typical of ankylosing spondylitis blood, it appeared, was a TCR beta motif of about eight highly homologous variants.

Libraries of TCR beta came from quantitative 5'-RACE with molecular barcodes. TCRdb ran MiXCR on the 5' RACE reads and lists one entry per CDR3 protein. This sample has 650,000 to 800,000 distinct CDR3 sequences, with around 20% found just once. Trimming took off 0 bases at V and 0 bases at J, with 8 bases between the two ends. Germline V lookup: CDR1 PRHDT, CDR2 FYEKMQ (reference sequence). The CDR3 is made up of 15 amino acids. This TCR derives from a male donor with ankylosing spondylitis. The V gene is TRBV13, the J gene TRBJ1-2; the D is unclear. Source material: blood, either unsorted or a sorted T cell fraction (not recorded which). This CDR3 reads CASSLGPQANYGYTF. CDR3 bases: TGTGCCAGCAGCTTAGGCCCCCAGGCTAACTATGGCTACACCTTC. The variable domain in full, with the rest retrieved from reference TRBV13 and TRBJ1-2, is AAGVIQSPRHLIKEKRETATLKCYPIPRHDTVYWYQQGPGQDPQFLISFYEKMQSDKGSIPDRFSAQQFSDYHSELNMSSLELGDSALYFCASSLGPQANYGYTFGSGTRLTVV.